The sequence of this T cell receptor beta chain was determined in a study of cytomegalovirus exposure and HLA in healthy donors. The study, taken as a whole, reports: Earlier analysis looked at TCR beta V segments, and most were productive about 90% or about 30% of the time.

CDR1 is MNHEY, CDR2 SMNVEV, per germline (reference sequence). The CDR3 length is 14 residues. Deletions cut 0 bases from V and 5 bases from J, with 10 bases between. Comments on this clone: Antigen: not known.

The PCR employed 60 Vbeta primers together with 13 Jbeta primers. Data came from immunoSEQ multiplex PCR; TCRdb stores just in-frame clones and leaves some out. This sample has about 130,000 clones, with over 70% found just once. Sequences were obtained from PBMCs. This clonotype was obtained from a man younger than 45 in good health and CMV-seronegative. This chain uses TRBV27 with TRBJ2-5; TRBD1 is a possible D gene (5 bases). CDR3 sequence: CASSLSGVYETQYF. The DNA for the CDR3 is TGTGCCAGCAGTTTATCAGGGGTCTACGAGACCCAGTACTTC.